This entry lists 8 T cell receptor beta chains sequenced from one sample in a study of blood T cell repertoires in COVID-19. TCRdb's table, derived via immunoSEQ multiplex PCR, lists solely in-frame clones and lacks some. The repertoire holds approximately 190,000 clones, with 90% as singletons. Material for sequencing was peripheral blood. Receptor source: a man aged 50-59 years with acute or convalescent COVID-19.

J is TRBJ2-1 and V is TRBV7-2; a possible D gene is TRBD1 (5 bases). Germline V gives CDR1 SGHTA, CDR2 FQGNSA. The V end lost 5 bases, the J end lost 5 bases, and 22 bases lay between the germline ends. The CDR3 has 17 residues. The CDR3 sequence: CASSPSNYASQDNEQFF. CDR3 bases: TGTGCCAGCAGCCCCTCAAATTACGCTTCACAGGACAATGAGCAGTTCTTC. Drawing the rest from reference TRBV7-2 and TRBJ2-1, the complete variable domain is GAGVSQSPSNKVTEKGKDVELRCDPISGHTALYWYRQSLGQGLEFLIYFQGNSAPDKSGLPSDRFSAERTGGSVSTLTIQRTQQEDSAVYLCASSPSNYASQDNEQFFGPGTRLTVL.

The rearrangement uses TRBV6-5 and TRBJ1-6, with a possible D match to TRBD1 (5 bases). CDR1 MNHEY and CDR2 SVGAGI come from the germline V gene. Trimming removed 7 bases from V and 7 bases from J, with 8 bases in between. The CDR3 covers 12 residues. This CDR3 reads CASTNRNSPLHF. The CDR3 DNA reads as TGTGCCAGCACCAACAGGAATTCACCCCTCCACTTT.

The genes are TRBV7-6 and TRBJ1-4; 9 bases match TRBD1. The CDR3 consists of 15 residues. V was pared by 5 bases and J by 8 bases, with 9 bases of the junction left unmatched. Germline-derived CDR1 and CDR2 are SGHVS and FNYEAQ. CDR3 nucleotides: TGTGCCAGCAGCGAGACAGGGGGGACTGTGGAAAAACTGTTTTTT. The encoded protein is CASSETGGTVEKLFF.

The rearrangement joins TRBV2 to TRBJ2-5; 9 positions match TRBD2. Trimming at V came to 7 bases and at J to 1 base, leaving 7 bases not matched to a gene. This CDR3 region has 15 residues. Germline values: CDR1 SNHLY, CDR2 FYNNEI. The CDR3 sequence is CASIKNSGGQETQYF. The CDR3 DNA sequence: TGTGCCAGCATCAAAAATAGCGGGGGCCAAGAGACCCAGTACTTC.

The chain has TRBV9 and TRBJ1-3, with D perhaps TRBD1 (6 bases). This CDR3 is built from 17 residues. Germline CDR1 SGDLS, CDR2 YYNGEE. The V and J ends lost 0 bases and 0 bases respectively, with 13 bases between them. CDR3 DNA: TGTGCCAGCAGCGTAGGGTTAGGGACATCCTCTGGAAACACCATATATTTT. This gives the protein CASSVGLGTSSGNTIYF.

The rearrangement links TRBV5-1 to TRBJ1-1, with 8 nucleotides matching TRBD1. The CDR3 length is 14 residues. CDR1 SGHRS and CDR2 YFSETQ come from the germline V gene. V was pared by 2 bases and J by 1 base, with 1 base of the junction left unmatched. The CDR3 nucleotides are TGCGCCAGCAGCTTCGGGACAGGGAACACTGAAGCTTTCTTT. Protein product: CASSFGTGNTEAFF.

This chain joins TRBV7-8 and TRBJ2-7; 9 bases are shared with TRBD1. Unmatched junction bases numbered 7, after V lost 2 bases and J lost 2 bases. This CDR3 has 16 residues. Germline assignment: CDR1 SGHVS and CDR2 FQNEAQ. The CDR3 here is CASSLLWDRVAYEQYF. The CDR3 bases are TGTGCCAGCAGCTTACTATGGGACAGGGTAGCCTACGAGCAGTACTTC.

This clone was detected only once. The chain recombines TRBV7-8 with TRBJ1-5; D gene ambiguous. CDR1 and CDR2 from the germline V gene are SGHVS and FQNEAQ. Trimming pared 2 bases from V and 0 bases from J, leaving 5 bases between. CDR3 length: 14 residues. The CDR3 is CASSLQNSNQPQHF. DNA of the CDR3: TGTGCCAGCAGCTTACAGAATAGCAATCAGCCCCAGCATTTT.